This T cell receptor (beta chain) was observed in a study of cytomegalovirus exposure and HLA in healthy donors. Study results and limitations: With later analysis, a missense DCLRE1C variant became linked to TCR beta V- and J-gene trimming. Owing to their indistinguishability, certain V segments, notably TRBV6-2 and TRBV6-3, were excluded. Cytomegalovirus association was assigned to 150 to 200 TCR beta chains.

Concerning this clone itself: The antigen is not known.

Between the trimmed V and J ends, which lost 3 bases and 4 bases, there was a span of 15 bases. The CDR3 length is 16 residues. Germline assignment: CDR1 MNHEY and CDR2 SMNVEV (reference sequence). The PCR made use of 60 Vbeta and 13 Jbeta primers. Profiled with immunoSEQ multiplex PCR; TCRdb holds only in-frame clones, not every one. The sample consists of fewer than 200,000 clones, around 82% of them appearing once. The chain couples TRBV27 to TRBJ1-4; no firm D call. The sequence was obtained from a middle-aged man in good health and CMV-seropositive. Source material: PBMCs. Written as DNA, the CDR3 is TGTGCCAGCAGTTTGCAACGGCGGGAGGTTAATGAAAAACTGTTTTTT. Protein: CASSLQRREVNEKLFF.